Reported below is one TCR beta chain. Its antigen remains unknown. TCRdb's table, derived via immunoSEQ multiplex PCR, lists solely in-frame clones and lacks some. The data contain about 1.1 million clones, around 82% of them singletons. The source of the sample is a study of shared clonotypes between healthy human individuals. Findings of the study overall: The generation probabilities recorded for non-shared clonotypes fell below those of clonotypes shared by all four donors. Some naive CD4 clonotypes, 4% to 6%, turned up in common across a few donors. In the sorted subsets, rarefaction showed sequencing was incomplete despite large depth.

This CDR3 contains 14 residues. The germline gives CDR1 SGHTA, CDR2 FQGNSA. J lost 8 bases, V lost 4 bases, and 8 bases had no gene match. The chain links TRBV7-2 to TRBJ2-1; 7 positions match TRBD2. The TCR sequence derives from a man aged 18 to 30 in good health. Some clones in this sample may be carry-over from other donors' samples. The sample consisted of memory CD4+ T cells from PBMCs. Indicated subset: CD45RA-negative fraction. This chain's CDR3 is CASSSGRGIDEQFF. As DNA, the CDR3 is TGTGCCAGCAGCTCGGGGCGGGGGATCGATGAGCAGTTCTTC.